The sequence of this T cell receptor (beta chain) was determined in a study of blood T cell repertoires in COVID-19. With 5 bases clipped from V and 8 bases from J, the junction kept 9 bases outside the gene matches. The CDR3 runs to 14 residues. Germline V gene sequence: CDR1 SGHAT, CDR2 FQNNGV. As originally analysed: Amplification from reference gene primers served as the basis for estimated nucleated cell counts. The table came from immunoSEQ multiplex PCR; TCRdb's copy has only in-frame clones and leaves some out. That table gives V, J and clone size, and the DNA gave D and trimming. The sample lists 200,000 to 250,000 clones, approximately 85% occurring once. Enrolled during active infection, Seattle patients were then followed longitudinally.

The specimen sequenced was peripheral blood. This sequence was found in a woman older than 75 with COVID-19, enrolled during active disease. The chain links TRBV11-2 to TRBJ2-1; 7 bases match TRBD1. This CDR3 reads CASSRGTVLDEQFF. CDR3 nucleotide sequence: TGTGCCAGCAGCCGAGGGACAGTTCTCGATGAGCAGTTCTTC.